The source of this T cell receptor (beta chain) is a study of CD8 T cells in ankylosing spondylitis. The CDR3 runs to 16 residues. Germline V gene data show CDR1 as SGHRS and CDR2 as YFSETQ. J was trimmed by 5 bases and V by 4 bases; bases with no gene match: 9. TCRdb called the 5' RACE reads again in MiXCR, with one record for every CDR3 protein. The sample holds more than 300,000 distinct CDR3 sequences, 11% seen once. This clonotype was seen ten or more times. Sequencing was done on a sample of blood, either unsorted or a sorted T cell fraction (not recorded which). The receptor's source is a female donor with ankylosing spondylitis or in good health (not recorded which). This chain links TRBV5-1 with TRBJ2-2; 9 positions agree with TRBD1. CDR3 in amino acids: CASSPGTGIGTGELFF. DNA for the CDR3: TGCGCCAGCAGCCCAGGGACAGGGATTGGGACCGGGGAGCTGTTTTTT.